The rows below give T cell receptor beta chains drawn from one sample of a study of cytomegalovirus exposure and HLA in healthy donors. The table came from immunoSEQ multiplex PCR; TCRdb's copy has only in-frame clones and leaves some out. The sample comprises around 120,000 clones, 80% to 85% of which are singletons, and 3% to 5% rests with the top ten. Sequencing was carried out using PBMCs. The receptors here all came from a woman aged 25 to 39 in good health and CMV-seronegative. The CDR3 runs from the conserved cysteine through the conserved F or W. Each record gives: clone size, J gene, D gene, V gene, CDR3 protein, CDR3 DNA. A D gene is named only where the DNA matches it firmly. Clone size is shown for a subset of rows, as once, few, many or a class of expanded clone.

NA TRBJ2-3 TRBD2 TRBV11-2 CASGGGTDTQYF TGTGCCAGCGGCGGGGGTACAGATACGCAGTATTTT
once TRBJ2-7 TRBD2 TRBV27 CASSFSGGSSYEQYF TGTGCCAGCAGCTTCAGCGGGGGAAGCTCCTACGAGCAGTACTTC
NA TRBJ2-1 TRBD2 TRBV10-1 CASSENAGGPNEQFF TGCGCCAGCAGTGAGAATGCGGGAGGGCCGAATGAGCAGTTCTTC
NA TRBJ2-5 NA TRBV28 CASSSPFPTGIQETQYF TGTGCCAGCAGTTCGCCCTTCCCGACAGGTATCCAAGAGACCCAGTACTTC
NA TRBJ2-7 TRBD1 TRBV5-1 CASSLTGQNYEQYF TGCGCCAGCAGCTTAACGGGACAGAACTACGAGCAGTACTTC
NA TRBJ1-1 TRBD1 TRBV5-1 CASSLGQGTLNTEAFF TGCGCCAGCAGCCTTGGACAGGGGACCCTCAACACTGAAGCTTTCTTT
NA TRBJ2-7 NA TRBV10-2 CASSDIYEQYF TGCGCCAGCAGTGACATCTACGAGCAGTACTTC
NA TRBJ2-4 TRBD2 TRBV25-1 CASSESYGGAKNIQYF TGTGCCAGCAGTGAATCGTACGGGGGGGCCAAAAACATTCAGTACTTC
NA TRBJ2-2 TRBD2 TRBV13 CASSPGLLAGDTGELFF TGTGCCAGCAGCCCCGGCCTCCTAGCGGGTGACACCGGGGAGCTGTTTTTT
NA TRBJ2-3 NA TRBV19 CASTDLTDTQYF TGTGCCAGTACCGACTTAACAGATACGCAGTATTTT
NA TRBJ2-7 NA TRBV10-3 CATMRTALYEQYF TGTGCCACAATGAGGACAGCACTCTACGAGCAGTACTTC
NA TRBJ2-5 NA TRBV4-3 CASSQGHRAETQYF TGCGCCAGCAGCCAAGGCCACAGGGCAGAGACCCAGTACTTC
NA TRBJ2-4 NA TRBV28 CASSFHGGSKNIQYF TGTGCCAGCAGTTTTCATGGCGGAAGCAAAAACATTCAGTACTTC
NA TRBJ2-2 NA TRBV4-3 CASSPRLDEAGELFF TGCGCCAGCAGCCCGCGACTAGATGAGGCCGGGGAGCTGTTTTTT
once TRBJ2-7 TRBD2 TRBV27 CASRRGLAESSYEQYF TGTGCCAGCAGGAGAGGACTAGCGGAGAGCTCCTACGAGCAGTACTTC
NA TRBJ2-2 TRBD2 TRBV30 CAWSVGAGAAGELFF TGTGCCTGGAGTGTAGGTGCGGGAGCGGCCGGGGAGCTGTTTTTT
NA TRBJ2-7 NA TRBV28 CASSLETGPYEQYF TGTGCCAGCAGCTTAGAGACAGGACCCTACGAGCAGTACTTC
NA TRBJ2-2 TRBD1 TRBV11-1 CASSLRDRGAGELFF TGTGCCAGCAGCCTCCGGGACAGGGGGGCCGGGGAGCTGTTTTTT
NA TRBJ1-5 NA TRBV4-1 CASSQDLRGPQHF TGCGCCAGCAGCCAAGACCTCCGCGGGCCCCAGCATTTT
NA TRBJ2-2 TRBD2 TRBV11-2 CASSRVASGSYTGELFF TGTGCCAGCAGCAGGGTGGCTAGCGGCTCCTACACCGGGGAGCTGTTTTTT
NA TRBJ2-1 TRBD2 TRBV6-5 CASSHTSGRINEQFF TGTGCCAGCAGTCATACTAGCGGGAGGATAAATGAGCAGTTCTTC
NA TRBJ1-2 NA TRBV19 CASSIERGNYGYTF TGTGCCAGTAGTATAGAAAGGGGAAACTATGGCTACACCTTC
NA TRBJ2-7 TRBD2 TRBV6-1 CASSALAGGPNEQYF TGTGCCAGCAGTGCATTAGCGGGAGGGCCCAACGAGCAGTACTTC
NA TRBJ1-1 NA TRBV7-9 CASSLVLTGGGTEAFF TGTGCCAGCAGCTTAGTATTAACCGGAGGTGGCACTGAAGCTTTCTTT
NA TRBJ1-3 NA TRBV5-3 CARSLDKNSGNTIYF TGTGCCAGAAGCTTGGACAAAAACTCTGGAAACACCATATATTTT
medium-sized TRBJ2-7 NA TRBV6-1 CASSEGQQYF TGTGCCAGCAGTGAAGGGCAGCAGTACTTC
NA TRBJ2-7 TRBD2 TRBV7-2 CASSSPGLAGAEQYF TGTGCCAGCAGCTCCCCGGGACTAGCGGGAGCCGAGCAGTACTTC
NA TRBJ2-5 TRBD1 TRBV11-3 CASSLTGYQETQYF TGTGCCAGCAGCTTGACAGGGTACCAAGAGACCCAGTACTTC
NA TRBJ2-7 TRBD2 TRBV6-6 CASRLLAGGSYEQYF TGTGCCAGCAGATTACTAGCGGGAGGGAGCTACGAGCAGTACTTC
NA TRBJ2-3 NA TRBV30 CAWKQRLSTDTQYF TGTGCCTGGAAACAGCGGCTTAGCACAGATACGCAGTATTTT
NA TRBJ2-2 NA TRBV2 CASRKDTTNTGELFF TGTGCCAGCAGGAAGGACACCACTAACACCGGGGAGCTGTTTTTT
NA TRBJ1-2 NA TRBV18 CASSPQGRGDGYTF TGTGCCAGCTCACCACAGGGCCGGGGAGATGGCTACACCTTC
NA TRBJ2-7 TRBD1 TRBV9 CASSVGNRGAHEQYF TGTGCCAGCAGCGTAGGTAACAGGGGAGCCCACGAGCAGTACTTC
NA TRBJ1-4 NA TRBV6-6 CASWGYRVNEKLFF TGTGCCAGCTGGGGTTACAGGGTAAATGAAAAACTGTTTTTT
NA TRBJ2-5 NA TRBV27 CASSPFIGGLATQYF TGTGCCAGCAGCCCTTTCATAGGAGGTCTAGCGACCCAGTACTTC
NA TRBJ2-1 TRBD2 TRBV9 CASSVGLADYNEQFF TGTGCCAGCAGCGTGGGACTAGCGGACTACAATGAGCAGTTCTTC
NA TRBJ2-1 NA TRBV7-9 CASSSPSDYNEQFF TGTGCCAGCAGCTCTCCTAGCGACTACAATGAGCAGTTCTTC
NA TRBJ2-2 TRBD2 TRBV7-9 CASSPPGLATGELFF TGTGCCAGCAGCCCACCGGGACTAGCGACCGGGGAGCTGTTTTTT
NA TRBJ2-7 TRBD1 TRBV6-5 CASSYPLGQGMKQYF TGTGCCAGCAGTTACCCCCTGGGACAGGGGATGAAGCAGTACTTC
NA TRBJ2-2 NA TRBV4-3 CASSPWALTGELFF TGCGCCAGCAGCCCGTGGGCCCTCACCGGGGAGCTGTTTTTT
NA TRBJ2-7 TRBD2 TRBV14 CASSLGLAGAYEQYF TGTGCCAGCAGCCTCGGACTAGCGGGAGCGTACGAGCAGTACTTC
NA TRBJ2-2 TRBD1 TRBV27 CASSGQGAGELFF TGTGCCAGCAGTGGGCAGGGGGCCGGGGAGCTGTTTTTT